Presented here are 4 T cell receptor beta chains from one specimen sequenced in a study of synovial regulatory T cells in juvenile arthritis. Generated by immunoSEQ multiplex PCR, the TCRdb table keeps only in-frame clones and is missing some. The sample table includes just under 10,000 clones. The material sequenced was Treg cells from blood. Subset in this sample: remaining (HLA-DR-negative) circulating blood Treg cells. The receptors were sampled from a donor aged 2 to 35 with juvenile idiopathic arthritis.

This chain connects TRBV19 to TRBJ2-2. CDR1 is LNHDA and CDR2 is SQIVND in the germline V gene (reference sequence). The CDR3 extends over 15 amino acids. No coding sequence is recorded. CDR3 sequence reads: CASRVGRKNTGELFF.

CDR3 sequence: CASTGDYGYTF. The chain has TRBV27 and TRBJ1-2; the D call from TCRdb, TRBD1, cannot be confirmed without DNA. CDR3 size: 11 residues. The DNA is not on file. In germline, CDR1 is MNHEY, CDR2 SMNVEV (reference sequence).

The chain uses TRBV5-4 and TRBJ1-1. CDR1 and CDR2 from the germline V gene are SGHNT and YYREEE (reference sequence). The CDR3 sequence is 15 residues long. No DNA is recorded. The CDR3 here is CASSLELGPNTEAFF.

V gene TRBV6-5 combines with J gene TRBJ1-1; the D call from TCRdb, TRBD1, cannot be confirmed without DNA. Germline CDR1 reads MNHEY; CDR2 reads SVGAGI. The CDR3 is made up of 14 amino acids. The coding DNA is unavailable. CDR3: CASTLDSQNTEAFF.